This T cell receptor beta chain was identified during a study of cytomegalovirus exposure and HLA in healthy donors. Whole-study results and caveats: A link between a missense DCLRE1C variant and TCR beta V- and J-gene trimming emerged from a later analysis. In a later analysis, a genetic analysis reported fewer productive-TCR N-insertions in an Asian-associated ancestry cluster than the cohort average. Later examination showed HLA-associated TCR beta chains had greater clonal expansion than equally common others. Analysis performed later found around 15,000 TCR beta sequences associated with HLA alleles at 0.05 false discovery rate.

On this clone itself: Its antigen remains unidentified.

The CDR3 has 16 residues. V was shortened by 1 base and J by 0 bases, with 12 bases between the two germline ends. CDR1 SEHNR and CDR2 FQNEAQ come from the germline V gene (reference sequence). The PCR contained 60 Vbeta and 13 Jbeta primers. Produced via immunoSEQ multiplex PCR; TCRdb's table is partial and in-frame only. This table lists 30,000 to 35,000 clones. Input material: PBMCs. The sequence derives from a middle-aged woman in good health and CMV-seropositive. The rearrangement links TRBV7-9 to TRBJ1-2; D uncertain. CDR3 DNA sequence: TGTGCCAGCAGCTTAGTCCCTCCGGAGACTAACTATGGCTACACCTTC. Translation gives CASSLVPPETNYGYTF.